The 9 T cell receptor beta chains in this list originate from one sample, sequenced in a study of radiotherapy plus CTLA-4 blockade in lung cancer. Sequencing was performed with immunoSEQ multiplex PCR; in TCRdb, only in-frame clones are kept and a portion is missing. Of roughly 100,000 clones listed, approximately 87% are singletons. Sequenced here: peripheral blood, sampled from a patient treated with radiotherapy plus ipilimumab. The receptors derive from a human donor with non-small cell lung cancer that progressed on radiotherapy plus ipilimumab. Some clones in this sample may be carry-over from other donors' samples.

This clone has a single count. This chain connects TRBV5-4 to TRBJ2-2; 10 nucleotides match TRBD2. V dropped 6 bases and J dropped 7; count of bases not matched to a gene: 15. The length of the CDR3 is 17 residues. Germline V gene data show CDR1 as SGHNT and CDR2 as YYREEE (reference sequence). DNA for the CDR3: TGTGCCAGCAACAATTTTCAAGCGGGGGGGCCAGGCGGGGAGCTGTTTTTT. Its protein product is CASNNFQAGGPGGELFF.

J is TRBJ1-2 and V is TRBV4-1; D unresolved. Germline values: CDR1 MGHRA, CDR2 YSYEKL. This CDR3 has 15 amino acids. The V end lost 2 bases, the J end lost 2 bases, and 12 bases lay between the germline ends. In DNA, the CDR3 is TGCGCCAGCAGCCAACTTCCGGGAGACAACTATGGCTACACCTTC. Its protein product is CASSQLPGDNYGYTF.

This clone came up once. The V call is TRBV6-5, the J call TRBJ1-5; D is undetermined. The V gene's germline CDR1 is MNHEY and CDR2 SVGAGI. With 6 bases removed from V and 1 base from J, the gap between germline ends came to 13 bases. The CDR3 length is 15 residues. CDR3 coding DNA: TGTGCCAGCAGGCCATCCATTCTCAGCAATCAGCCCCAGCATTTT. This encodes CASRPSILSNQPQHF.

J is TRBJ1-6 and V is TRBV4-3; D gene uncertain. V was clipped by 0 bases and J by 9 bases, with 6 bases between them. The CDR3 has 13 residues. Germline V lookup: CDR1 LGHNA, CDR2 YSLEER. The CDR3 region is CASSQEPGSPLHF. The CDR3 coding sequence is TGCGCCAGCAGCCAAGAGCCTGGTTCACCCCTCCACTTT.

The chain carries TRBV10-3 and TRBJ1-6, with D possibly TRBD1 on 5 matching bases. Trimming left V 9 bases short and J 10 bases short, with 13 bases between. Looked up from germline, CDR1 is ENHRY and CDR2 is SYGVKD. The CDR3 contains 12 residues. The CDR3 nucleotides read TGTGCCATAGGGGTTGGGGAATCACCCCTCCACTTT. It codes for CAIGVGESPLHF.

This chain connects TRBV28 to TRBJ2-1; D call uncertain. V shed 3 bases and J shed 4 bases, with 1 base lying between them. CDR1 and CDR2 (germline): MDHEN, SYDVKM. This CDR3 spans 11 amino acids. CDR3 sequence: CASSFYNEQFF. The CDR3 DNA sequence: TGTGCCAGCAGTTTTTACAATGAGCAGTTCTTC.

V and J are TRBV10-1 and TRBJ2-7; D ambiguous. The CDR3 runs to 12 residues. Trimming left V 10 bases short and J 0 bases short, with 10 bases between. The V gene's germline CDR1 is WNHNN and CDR2 SYGVQD (reference sequence). The CDR3 loop reads CATPGSSYEQYF. The DNA for the CDR3 is TGCGCCACCCCCGGCAGCTCCTACGAGCAGTACTTC.

The rearrangement uses TRBV19 and TRBJ1-6, with D possibly TRBD1 on 6 matching bases. V was cut by 8 bases and J by 7 bases, with 21 bases left in between. Germline V CDR1 and CDR2: LNHDA, SQIVND (reference sequence). The CDR3 is made up of 16 amino acids. The DNA of the CDR3 is TGTGCCAGTCGACTAATAGGAACAGGGAGAAATTCACCCCTCCACTTT. It specifies CASRLIGTGRNSPLHF. The variable domain in full, completed from reference TRBV19 and TRBJ1-6, reads DGGITQSPKYLFRKEGQNVTLSCEQNLNHDAMYWYRQDPGQGLRLIYYSQIVNDFQKGDIAEGYSVSREKKESFPLTVTSAQKNPTAFYLCASRLIGTGRNSPLHFGNGTRLTVT.

The CDR3 loop is CASSIDPGTYEQYF. The CDR3 region has the DNA TGTGCCAGCAGTATCGACCCTGGTACCTACGAGCAGTACTTC. This chain joins TRBV6-1 and TRBJ2-7; D not resolved. CDR3 length equals 14 residues. The germline V gene encodes CDR1 MNHNS and CDR2 SASEGT. V was pared by 5 bases and J by 2 bases, with 13 bases between.